This T cell receptor beta chain is drawn from a study of cytomegalovirus exposure and HLA in healthy donors. Study results and limitations: Analysis was carried out at a later point, and it linked a missense DCLRE1C variant to TCR beta V- and J-gene trimming. Some V segments, including TRBV6-2 and TRBV6-3, were excluded as indistinguishable. In an earlier analysis, most TCR beta V segments were productive about 87% or about 30% of the time. Certain sequence variants were highly shared and formed a cluster, and this cluster was likely a sequencing artifact.

This PCR relied on a set of 60 Vbeta primers and 13 Jbeta primers. Sequencing used immunoSEQ multiplex PCR; TCRdb keeps in-frame clones, though not all of them. In the table there are 100,000 to 150,000 clones, 80% of which are singletons. CDR1 is SGHAT, CDR2 FQNNGV, per germline. The length of the CDR3 is 15 residues. On this clone itself: The antigen is not known.

The chain combines TRBV11-2 with TRBJ2-5, with a weak D call TRBD1 (6 bases). TRBJ2-7 explains the end of the DNA better; the J call may be wrong. This sequence was found in a male donor in good health and CMV-seronegative. Sample: PBMCs. The CDR3: CASSLGAGVAYEQYF. As DNA, the CDR3 is TGTGCCAGCAGCTTAGGAGCAGGGGTCGCCTACGAGCAGTACTTC.